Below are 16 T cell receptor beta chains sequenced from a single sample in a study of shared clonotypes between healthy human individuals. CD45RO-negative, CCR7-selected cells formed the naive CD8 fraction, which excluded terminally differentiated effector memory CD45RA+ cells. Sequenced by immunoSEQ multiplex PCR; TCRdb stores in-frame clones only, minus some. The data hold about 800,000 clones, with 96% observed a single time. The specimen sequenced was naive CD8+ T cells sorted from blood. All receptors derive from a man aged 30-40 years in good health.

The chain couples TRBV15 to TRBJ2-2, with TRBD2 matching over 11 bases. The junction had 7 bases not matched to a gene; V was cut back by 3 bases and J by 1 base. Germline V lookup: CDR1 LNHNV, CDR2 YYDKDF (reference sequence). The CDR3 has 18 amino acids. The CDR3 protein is CATSRTDGTSGNTGELFF. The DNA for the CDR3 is TGTGCCACCAGCAGGACTGATGGGACTAGCGGGAACACCGGGGAGCTGTTTTTT.

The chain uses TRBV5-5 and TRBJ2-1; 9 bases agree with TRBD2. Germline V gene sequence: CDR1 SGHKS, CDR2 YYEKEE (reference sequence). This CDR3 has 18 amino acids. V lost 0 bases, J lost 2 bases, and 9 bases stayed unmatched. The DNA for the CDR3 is TGTGCCAGCAGCTTGGGGGGTAGCGGGAGATGGCCCTACAATGAGCAGTTCTTC. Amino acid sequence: CASSLGGSGRWPYNEQFF.

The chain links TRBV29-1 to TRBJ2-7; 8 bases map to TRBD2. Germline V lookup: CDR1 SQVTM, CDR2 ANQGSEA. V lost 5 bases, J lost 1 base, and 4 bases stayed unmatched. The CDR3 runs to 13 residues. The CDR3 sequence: CSVHTGGSYEQYF. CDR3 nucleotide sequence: TGCAGCGTTCATACGGGAGGGTCCTACGAGCAGTACTTC.

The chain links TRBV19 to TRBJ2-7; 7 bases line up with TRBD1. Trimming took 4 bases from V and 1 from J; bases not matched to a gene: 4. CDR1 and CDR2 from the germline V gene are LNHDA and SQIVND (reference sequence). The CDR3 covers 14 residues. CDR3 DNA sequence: TGTGCCAGTAGTACTACGGGACAGTCCTACGAGCAGTACTTC. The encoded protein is CASSTTGQSYEQYF.

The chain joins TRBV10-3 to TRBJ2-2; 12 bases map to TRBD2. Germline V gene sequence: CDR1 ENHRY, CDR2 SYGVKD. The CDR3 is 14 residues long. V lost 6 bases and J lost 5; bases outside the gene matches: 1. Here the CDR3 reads CAISGTSGTGELFF. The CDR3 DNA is TGTGCCATCAGCGGGACTAGCGGGACCGGGGAGCTGTTTTTT.

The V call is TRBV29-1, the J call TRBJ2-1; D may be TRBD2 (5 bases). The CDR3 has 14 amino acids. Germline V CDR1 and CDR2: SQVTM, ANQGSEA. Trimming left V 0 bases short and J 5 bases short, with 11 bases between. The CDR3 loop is CSVEDGRAHNEQFF. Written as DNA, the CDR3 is TGCAGCGTTGAAGATGGGCGGGCGCACAATGAGCAGTTCTTC.

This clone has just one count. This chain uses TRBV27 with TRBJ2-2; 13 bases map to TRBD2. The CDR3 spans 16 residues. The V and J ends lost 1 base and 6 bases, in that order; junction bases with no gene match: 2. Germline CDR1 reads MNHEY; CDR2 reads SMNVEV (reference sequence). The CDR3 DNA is TGTGCCAGCAGTTTATGGACTAGCGGGAGTTCCGGGGAGCTGTTTTTT. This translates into CASSLWTSGSSGELFF.

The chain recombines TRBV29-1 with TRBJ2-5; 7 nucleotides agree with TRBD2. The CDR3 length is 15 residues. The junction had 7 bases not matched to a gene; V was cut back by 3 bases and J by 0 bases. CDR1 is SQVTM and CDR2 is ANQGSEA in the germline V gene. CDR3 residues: CSVDKASGNQETQYF. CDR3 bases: TGCAGCGTTGACAAGGCTAGCGGAAACCAAGAGACCCAGTACTTC.

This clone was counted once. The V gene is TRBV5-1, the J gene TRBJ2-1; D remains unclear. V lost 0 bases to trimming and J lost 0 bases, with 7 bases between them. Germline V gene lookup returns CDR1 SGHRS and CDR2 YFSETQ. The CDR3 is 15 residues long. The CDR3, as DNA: TGCGCCAGCAGCTTGGACGGAAGCTCCTACAATGAGCAGTTCTTC. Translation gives CASSLDGSSYNEQFF.

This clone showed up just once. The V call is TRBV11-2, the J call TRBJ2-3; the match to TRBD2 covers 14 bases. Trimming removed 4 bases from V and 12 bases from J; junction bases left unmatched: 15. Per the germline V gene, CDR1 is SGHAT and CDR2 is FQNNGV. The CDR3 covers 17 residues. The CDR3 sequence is CASSSTLQGLAGAKQYF. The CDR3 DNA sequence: TGTGCCAGCAGCTCAACCTTACAGGGACTAGCGGGGGCTAAACAGTATTTT.

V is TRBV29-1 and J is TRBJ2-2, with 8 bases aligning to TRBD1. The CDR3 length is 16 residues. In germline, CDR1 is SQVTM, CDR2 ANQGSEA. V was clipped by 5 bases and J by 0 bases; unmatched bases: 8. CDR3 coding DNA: TGCAGCGTTTTGACCCGGGACAGGACGAACACCGGGGAGCTGTTTTTT. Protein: CSVLTRDRTNTGELFF.

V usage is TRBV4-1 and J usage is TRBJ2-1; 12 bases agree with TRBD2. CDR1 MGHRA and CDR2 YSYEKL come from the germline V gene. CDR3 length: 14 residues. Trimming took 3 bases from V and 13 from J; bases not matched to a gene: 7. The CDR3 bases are TGCGCCAGCAGCCAGGCGCTAGCGGGAGGGCCACAGTTCTTC. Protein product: CASSQALAGGPQFF.

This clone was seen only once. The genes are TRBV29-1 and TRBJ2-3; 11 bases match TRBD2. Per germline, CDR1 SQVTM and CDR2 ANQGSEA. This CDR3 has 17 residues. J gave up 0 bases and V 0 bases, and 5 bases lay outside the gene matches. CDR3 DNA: TGCAGCGTTGAAGATCCAACTAGCGGGAGAAGCACAGATACGCAGTATTTT. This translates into CSVEDPTSGRSTDTQYF.

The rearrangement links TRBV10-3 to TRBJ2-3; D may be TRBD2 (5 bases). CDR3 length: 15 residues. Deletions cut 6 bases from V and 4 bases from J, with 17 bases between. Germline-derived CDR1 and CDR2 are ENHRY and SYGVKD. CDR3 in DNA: TGTGCCATCAGCCGGACGCCCGGGAATGCAGATACGCAGTATTTT. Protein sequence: CAISRTPGNADTQYF.

The CDR3 loop reads CASSDPNSHEQFF. For the CDR3, the DNA is TGTGCCAGCAGTGACCCAAATAGCCATGAGCAGTTCTTC. J is TRBJ2-1 and V is TRBV6-4, with no clear D. Germline lookup yields CDR1 MRHNA and CDR2 SNTAGT. The CDR3 extends over 13 amino acids. Trimming shortened V by 2 bases and J by 8 bases, and 10 bases separated the two germline ends.

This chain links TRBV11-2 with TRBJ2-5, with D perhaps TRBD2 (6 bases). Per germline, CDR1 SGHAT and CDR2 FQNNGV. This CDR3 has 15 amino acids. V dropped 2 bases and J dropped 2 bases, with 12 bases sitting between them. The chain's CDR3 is CASSLRPLAQETQYF. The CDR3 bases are TGTGCCAGCAGCTTACGGCCCCTAGCGCAAGAGACCCAGTACTTC.